This T cell receptor beta chain emerged from a study of cytomegalovirus exposure and HLA in healthy donors. The V and J ends lost 5 bases and 5 bases, in that order; junction bases with no gene match: 7. CDR3 length: 14 residues. Germline CDR1 and CDR2: SNHLY and FYNNEI. The PCR used 60 Vbeta and 13 Jbeta primers. Repertoires were generated with immunoSEQ multiplex PCR, while TCRdb's copy carries only in-frame clones and drops some. Of 110,000 to 150,000 clones detected, around 70% appear once; the ten largest clones hold under 2.5%. This chain connects TRBV2 to TRBJ2-7; 9 nucleotides align to TRBD1. Sequencing was carried out using PBMCs. The TCR was taken from an older woman in good health and CMV-seropositive. CDR3 region: CASSTGQGKNEQYF. CDR3 DNA sequence: TGTGCCAGCAGTACGGGACAGGGTAAAAACGAGCAGTACTTC. Supplemented by reference TRBV2 and TRBJ2-7, the full variable domain reads EPEVTQTPSHQVTQMGQEVILRCVPISNHLYFYWYRQILGQKVEFLVSFYNNEISEKSEIFDDQFSVERPDGSNFTLKIRSTKLEDSAMYFCASSTGQGKNEQYFGPGTRLTVT.